This T cell receptor (beta chain) was documented in a study of cytomegalovirus exposure and HLA in healthy donors. Study-wide context: Both the approximately 130 validation repertoires and the roughly 700 first-cohort repertoires used the same platform, as reported by a later analysis.

To note about this clone: What it binds is unknown.

The assay was immunoSEQ multiplex PCR, and TCRdb's table has in-frame clones only and misses some. The sample shows fewer than 400,000 clones, 88% of them seen only once. The CDR3 extends over 15 amino acids. V was cut by 0 bases and J by 1 base, with 9 bases left in between. Germline CDR1 is ENHRY and CDR2 is SYGVKD. Whole-study findings and limits: It was found in a later analysis that first-cohort TCR clusters tended to co-occur in the 90 to 150 validation repertoires. Overall, roughly 160 TCR beta chains were annotated as cytomegalovirus-associated. Three chains linked to CMV were shown in vitro to be specific for CMV antigens.

The specimen sequenced was PBMCs. The genes are TRBV10-3 and TRBJ1-1, with unresolved D. The sequence was collected from a man aged 25 to 40 in good health and CMV-seronegative. This CDR3 is CAISESTRQNTEAFF. CDR3 nucleotide sequence: TGTGCCATCAGTGAGTCGACACGACAGAACACTGAAGCTTTCTTT.